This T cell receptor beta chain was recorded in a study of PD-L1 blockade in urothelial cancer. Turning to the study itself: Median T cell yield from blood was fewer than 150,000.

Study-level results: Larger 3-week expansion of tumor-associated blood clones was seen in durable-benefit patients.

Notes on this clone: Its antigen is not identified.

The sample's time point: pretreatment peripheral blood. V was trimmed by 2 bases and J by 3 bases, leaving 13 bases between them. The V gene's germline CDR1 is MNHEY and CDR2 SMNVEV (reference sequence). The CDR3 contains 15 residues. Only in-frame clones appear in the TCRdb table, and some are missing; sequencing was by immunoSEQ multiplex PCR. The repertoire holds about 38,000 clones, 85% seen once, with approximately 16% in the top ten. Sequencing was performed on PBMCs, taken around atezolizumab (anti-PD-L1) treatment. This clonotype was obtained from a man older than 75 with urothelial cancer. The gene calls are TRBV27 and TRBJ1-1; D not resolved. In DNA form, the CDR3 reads TGTGCCAGCAGTTTACGGTCCGGGGTACACACTGAAGCTTTCTTT. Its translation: CASSLRSGVHTEAFF.